This T cell receptor (beta chain) was observed in a study of regulatory T cells in long-lasting Graves disease (dated by TCRdb to about 2021). Regarding the complete study: Antithyroid drugs had been taken for less than 3 months by newly diagnosed Graves' disease patients. The study was registered as a clinical trial and conducted in China. Persistent Graves' disease patients were compared with newly diagnosed Graves' disease patients by peripheral blood TCR sequencing and RNA sequencing. TCR sequencing covered about 13 persistent and roughly 20 newly diagnosed Graves' disease patients, some 35 samples in total.

General study outcomes and caveats: A larger number of public clonotypes was shared among persistent patients (around 2,700) than among newly diagnosed patients (around 970). The small sample size was acknowledged by the authors as a limitation that may reduce accuracy. Only the TCR beta chain was sequenced and analyzed. Persistent disease showed preferential use of TRBV28, TRBJ1-2 and TRBJ2-5, whereas newly diagnosed disease favored TRBV20-1 and TRBJ2-1. Because the primary lesion, thyroid tissue, could not be accessed, the study looked at peripheral blood alone. Lower TCR Shannon entropy and fewer highly expanded clones were observed in persistent Graves' disease patients than in newly diagnosed patients, which suggested clonal expansion.

On this clonotype: Its antigen target is currently unknown. A much bigger clone sits one base away, suggesting this may be a read error.

Explained via the paper, the time point label denotes: newly diagnosed GD, antithyroid drugs for less than 3 months. RNA was extracted from PBMCs in TRIzol for both TCR sequencing and RNA sequencing. The diagnosis of Graves' disease followed American Thyroid Association guidelines. Patients for the study were recruited at an endocrinology department in Xi'an, China. From each patient, nine milliliters of peripheral blood was collected into an EDTA anticoagulant tube. PBMCs were isolated by Ficoll Paque Plus density gradient separation without further T cell sorting. An Agilent 2100 Bioanalyzer and agarose gel were used to assess RNA quality, and a NanoDrop 2000 was used to measure RNA concentration. The CDR3 runs 13 residues from the cysteine to the phenylalanine. Of all the DNA, just the CDR3 is kept, 39 bases in frame from base 1. Per the germline V gene, MDHEN is the CDR1 and SYDVKM is the CDR2.

The library was prepared using multiplex PCR. The run used an Illumina HiSeq 4000. CDR3 regions were amplified by Arm-PCR with iRepertoire HTBI primers to construct TCR beta libraries. Gel purification was performed on PCR products prior to sequencing. Regarding the original processing steps: Across samples, about 63 TRBV and 13 to 15 TRBJ segments were identified and used for gene usage analysis of CDR3 amino acid clonotypes. COPE and FqMerger were used to merge filtered high-quality paired reads into contigs. Contigs were aligned with BLAST to IMGT TRBV, TRBD and TRBJ reference genes, and CDR3 was defined per IMGT. Any clonotype with a frequency above 0.1% was counted as a highly expanded clone. Shannon entropy was used to measure repertoire diversity, and the Gini coefficient was used to measure V-J evenness. A clonotype found in more than one individual was treated as public. TCRdb reran the public reads through fastp at Q25 and MiXCR, keeping productive beta chains. One record per CDR3 amino acid sequence lists the most common genes and DNA. These V and J calls rely on TCRdb rather than the paper's analysis. The sample contains about half a million distinct CDR3 sequences, around 13% of them found a single time. The leading ten clones occupy about 8.3% of the sample.

This sample was also put to use in a study of T cells in Graves' hyperthyroidism and ophthalmopathy. As the second publication notes: A patient counted as having stable Graves' hyperthyroidism if no progression to ophthalmopathy occurred over 18 months of follow-up. Hyperthyroidism patients were newly diagnosed, with disease duration under 2 months, and aged 18 to 65 years. Any patient with an uncontrolled infection, another autoimmune disease, pregnancy or lactation was excluded. Diagnoses were based on clinical symptoms, serum thyroxine and TRAb, thyroid ultrasound and orbital computed tomography. A first-round RT-PCR of the TCR CDR3 used the HTBI primer set with the Qiagen OneStep RT-PCR kit. Most expanded thyroid clonotypes (frequency above 0.001) were also detected in blood, a finding suggesting that blood repertoires may reflect thyroid immune responses. A 13 V-J signature model separated ophthalmopathy from stable hyperthyroidism, with around 90% sensitivity and 81.08% specificity in cross-validation and 80%/75% in testing. During validation, the model predicted progression to ophthalmopathy a median of about 6.5 months ahead of onset, with almost 71% sensitivity and around 73% specificity. To identify TCR V-J signatures that set the groups apart, the researchers used a discovery cohort of about a hundred patients, made up of 40 to 45 with Graves' ophthalmopathy and some 58 with stable Graves' hyperthyroidism. Prospective prediction of ophthalmopathy was tested in an independent validation cohort of some 20 hyperthyroidism patients and 17 patients who later progressed to ophthalmopathy. The roughly 91 discovery patients were randomly divided into training and test sets at a 7:3 ratio. Thyroid tissue and blood T-cell repertoires from several Graves' hyperthyroidism patients were also compared in the study. Following sampling, methimazole starting at 30 mg daily was given to hyperthyroidism patients, and high-dose intravenous methylprednisolone was given to ophthalmopathy patients. Libraries were constructed in a second round of multiplex PCR, after which size selection and purification were performed. Libraries were sequenced paired-end with 100 bp reads on an Illumina HiSeq2000. SOAPnuke was used to process the raw data, throwing out any read that contained adapters or uncalled bases, had a mean Phred below 15, or lacked an exact constant-primer or identifier match. High-quality paired reads were merged with COPE v1.2.5, and unique nucleotide sequences were defined as clonotypes. MiTCR v1.1 was used to align the clonotypes against IMGT TRBV, TRBD and TRBJ reference segments. Analysis was restricted to V-J combinations with a frequency above 0.0001, which covered about 99% of repertoires. The TCS score was defined as the ratio of F50 (clonal expansion) to E x V (chaos), calculated using BLOSUM62-based TCRdist between CDR3 peptides within each V-J. Welch's t-statistics and random forest reduced fewer than 550 V-J features to around 14, which were used in a naive Bayes classifier (R e1071). No statistical method was used to set the sample size in advance, and investigators knew the group allocation. The paper reports TCR Vbeta CDR3 sequencing of about 140 peripheral blood samples: over 40 ophthalmopathy, under 80 hyperthyroidism and around 17 progressor patients.

Here the chain combines TRBV28 and TRBJ2-4; 7 of the junction bases match TRBD2. The DNA end lines up better with TRBJ2-1; the J call may be wrong. The source material was peripheral blood mononuclear cells (PBMCs), sampled at new diagnosis, from a patient treated with antithyroid drugs. The clonotype originates from a woman in her 30s with Graves disease. Donor details come from another sample of the same person, matched by shared clones. At the DNA level, the sequence is TGTGCCAACAATACACTGGGGGGGGATGAGCAGTTCTTC. It specifies CANNTLGGDEQFF.